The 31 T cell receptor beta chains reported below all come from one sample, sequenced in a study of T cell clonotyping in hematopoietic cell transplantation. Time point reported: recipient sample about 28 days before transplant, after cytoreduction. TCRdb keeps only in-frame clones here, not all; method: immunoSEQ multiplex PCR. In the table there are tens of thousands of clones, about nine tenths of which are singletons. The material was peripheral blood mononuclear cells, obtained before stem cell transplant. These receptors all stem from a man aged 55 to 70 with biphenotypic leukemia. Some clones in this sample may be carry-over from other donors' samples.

The CDR3 bases are TGTGCCAGCTCCCCTTCGACGGACAGCTCTGGAAACACCATATATTTT. Residues: CASSPSTDSSGNTIYF. The V call is TRBV18, the J call TRBJ1-3; a weak D match, TRBD1 (6 bases). This CDR3 spans 16 amino acids. From germline, CDR1 is KGHSH and CDR2 LQKENI. V was cut by 6 bases and J by 0 bases, with 15 bases left in between.

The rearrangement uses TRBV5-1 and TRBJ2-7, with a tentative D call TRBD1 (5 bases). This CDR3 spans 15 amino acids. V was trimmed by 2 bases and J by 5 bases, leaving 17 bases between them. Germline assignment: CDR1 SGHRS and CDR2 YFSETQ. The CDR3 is CASSLGQGFGDEQYF. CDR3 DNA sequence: TGCGCCAGCAGCTTAGGGCAGGGATTCGGCGACGAGCAGTACTTC.

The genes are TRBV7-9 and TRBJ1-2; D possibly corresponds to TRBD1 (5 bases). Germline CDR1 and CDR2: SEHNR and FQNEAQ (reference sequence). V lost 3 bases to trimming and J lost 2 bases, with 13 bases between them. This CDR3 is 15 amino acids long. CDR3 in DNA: TGTGCCAGCAGCTTCCCGGAACGGGGGAACTATGGCTACACCTTC. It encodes CASSFPERGNYGYTF.

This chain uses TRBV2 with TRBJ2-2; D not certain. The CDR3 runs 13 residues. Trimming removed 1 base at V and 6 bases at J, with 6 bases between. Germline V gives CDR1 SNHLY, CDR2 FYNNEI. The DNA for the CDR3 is TGTGCCAGCAGTGAAGAAAGCTCCGGGGAGCTGTTTTTT. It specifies CASSEESSGELFF.

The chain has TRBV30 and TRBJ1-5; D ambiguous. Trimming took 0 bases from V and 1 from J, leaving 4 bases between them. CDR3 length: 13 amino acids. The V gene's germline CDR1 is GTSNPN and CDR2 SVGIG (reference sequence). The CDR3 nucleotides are TGTGCCTGGAGTGTAAGGAGCAATCAGCCCCAGCATTTT. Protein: CAWSVRSNQPQHF. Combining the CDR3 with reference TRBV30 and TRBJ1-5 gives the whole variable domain SQTIHQWPATLVQPVGSPLSLECTVEGTSNPNLYWYRQAAGRGLQLLFYSVGIGQISSEVPQNLSASRPQDRQFILSSKKLLLSDSGFYLCAWSVRSNQPQHFGDGTRLSIL.

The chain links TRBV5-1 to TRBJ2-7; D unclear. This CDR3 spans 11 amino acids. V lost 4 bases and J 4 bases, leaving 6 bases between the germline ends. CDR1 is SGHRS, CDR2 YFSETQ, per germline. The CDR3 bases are TGCGCCAGCAGCCTAGGATACGAGCAGTACTTC. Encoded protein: CASSLGYEQYF.

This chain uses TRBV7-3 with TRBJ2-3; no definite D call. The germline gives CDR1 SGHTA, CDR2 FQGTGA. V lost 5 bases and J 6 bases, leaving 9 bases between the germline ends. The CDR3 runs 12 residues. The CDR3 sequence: CASSAAGDTQYF. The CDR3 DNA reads TGTGCCAGCAGCGCCGCTGGTGATACGCAGTATTTT.

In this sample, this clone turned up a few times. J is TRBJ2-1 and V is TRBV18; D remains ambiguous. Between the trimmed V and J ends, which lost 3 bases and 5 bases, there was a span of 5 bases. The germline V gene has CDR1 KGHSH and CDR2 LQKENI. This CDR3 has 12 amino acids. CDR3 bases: TGTGCCAGCTCACCGTACAACAATGAGCAGTTCTTC. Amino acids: CASSPYNNEQFF.

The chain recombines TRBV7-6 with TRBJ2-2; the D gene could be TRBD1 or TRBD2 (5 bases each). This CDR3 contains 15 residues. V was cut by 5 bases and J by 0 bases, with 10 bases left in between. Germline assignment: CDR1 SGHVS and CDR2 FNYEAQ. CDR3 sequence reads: CASSPGASNTGELFF. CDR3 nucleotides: TGTGCCAGCAGCCCCGGGGCCTCGAACACCGGGGAGCTGTTTTTT.

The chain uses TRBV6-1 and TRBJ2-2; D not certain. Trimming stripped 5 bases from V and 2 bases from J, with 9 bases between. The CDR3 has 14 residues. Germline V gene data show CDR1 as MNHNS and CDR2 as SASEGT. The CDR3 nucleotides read TGTGCCAGCAGTCCGCCTCCCAACACCGGGGAGCTGTTTTTT. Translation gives CASSPPPNTGELFF.

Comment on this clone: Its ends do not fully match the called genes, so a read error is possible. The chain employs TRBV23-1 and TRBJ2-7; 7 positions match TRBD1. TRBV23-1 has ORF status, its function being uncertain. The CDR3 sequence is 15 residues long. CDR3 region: CASSHPTSIPRQGGF. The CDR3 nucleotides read TGCGCCAGCAGTCACCCGACCTCCATCCCCCGACAGGGCGGGTTC.

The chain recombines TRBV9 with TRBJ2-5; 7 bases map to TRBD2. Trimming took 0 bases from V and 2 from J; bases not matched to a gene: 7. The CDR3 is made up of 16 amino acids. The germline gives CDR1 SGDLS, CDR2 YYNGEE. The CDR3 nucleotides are TGTGCCAGCAGCGTAGCTGGGAGGCGGGGGCAAGAGACCCAGTACTTC. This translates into CASSVAGRRGQETQYF.

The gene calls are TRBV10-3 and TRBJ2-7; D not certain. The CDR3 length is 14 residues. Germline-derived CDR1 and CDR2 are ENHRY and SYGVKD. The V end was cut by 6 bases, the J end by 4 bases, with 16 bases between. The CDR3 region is CAIRVRTPPYEQYF. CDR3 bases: TGTGCCATCAGAGTGCGCACCCCGCCATACGAGCAGTACTTC.

The CDR3 DNA sequence: TGTGCCAGCAGTTACGCCGGGGAGTGGTCCTATGGCTACACCTTC. Translated, it gives CASSYAGEWSYGYTF. The chain joins TRBV28 to TRBJ1-2; D uncertain. Trimming stripped 4 bases from V and 4 bases from J, with 16 bases between. The CDR3 is 15 amino acids. Germline V gives CDR1 MDHEN, CDR2 SYDVKM.

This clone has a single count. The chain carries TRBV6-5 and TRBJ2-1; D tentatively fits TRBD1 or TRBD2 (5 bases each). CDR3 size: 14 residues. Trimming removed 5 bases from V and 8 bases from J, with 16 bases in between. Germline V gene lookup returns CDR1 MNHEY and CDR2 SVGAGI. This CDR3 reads CASSQGVGDDEQFF. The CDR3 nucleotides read TGTGCCAGCAGTCAAGGCGTCGGGGACGATGAGCAGTTCTTC.

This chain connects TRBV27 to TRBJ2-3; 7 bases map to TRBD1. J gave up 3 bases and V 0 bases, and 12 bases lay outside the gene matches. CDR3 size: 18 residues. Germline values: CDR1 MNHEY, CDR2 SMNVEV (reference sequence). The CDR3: CASSLSFARPRGTDTQYF. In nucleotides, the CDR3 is TGTGCCAGCAGTTTATCCTTCGCGCGGCCCAGGGGGACAGATACGCAGTATTTT.

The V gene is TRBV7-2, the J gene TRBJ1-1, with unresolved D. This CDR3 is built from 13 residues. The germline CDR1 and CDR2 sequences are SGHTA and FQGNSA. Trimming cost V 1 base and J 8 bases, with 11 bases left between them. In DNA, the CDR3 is TGTGCCAGCAGCTTAGTAGTAACGAAGGAAGCTTTCTTT. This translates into CASSLVVTKEAFF.

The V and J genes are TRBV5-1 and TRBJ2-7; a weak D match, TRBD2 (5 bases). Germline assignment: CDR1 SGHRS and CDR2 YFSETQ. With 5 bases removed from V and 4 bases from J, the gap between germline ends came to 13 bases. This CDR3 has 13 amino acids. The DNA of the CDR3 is TGCGCCAGCAGTATTGGACTGCCTTACGAGCAGTACTTC. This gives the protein CASSIGLPYEQYF.

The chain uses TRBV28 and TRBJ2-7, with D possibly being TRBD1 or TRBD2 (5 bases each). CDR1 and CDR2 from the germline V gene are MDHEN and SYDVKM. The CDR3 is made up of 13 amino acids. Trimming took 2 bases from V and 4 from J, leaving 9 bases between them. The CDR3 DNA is TGTGCCAGCAGTTTAGGGGGTCAATACGAGCAGTACTTC. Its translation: CASSLGGQYEQYF. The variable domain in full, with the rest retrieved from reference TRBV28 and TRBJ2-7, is DVKVTQSSRYLVKRTGEKVFLECVQDMDHENMFWYRQDPGLGLRLIYFSYDVKMKEKGDIPEGYSVSREKKERFSLILESASTNQTSMYLCASSLGGQYEQYFGPGTRLTVT.

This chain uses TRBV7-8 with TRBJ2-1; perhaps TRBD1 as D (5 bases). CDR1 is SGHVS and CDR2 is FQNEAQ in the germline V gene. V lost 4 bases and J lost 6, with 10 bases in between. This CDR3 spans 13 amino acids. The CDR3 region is CASSYVQGNEQFF. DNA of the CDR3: TGTGCCAGCAGCTACGTTCAGGGCAATGAGCAGTTCTTC.

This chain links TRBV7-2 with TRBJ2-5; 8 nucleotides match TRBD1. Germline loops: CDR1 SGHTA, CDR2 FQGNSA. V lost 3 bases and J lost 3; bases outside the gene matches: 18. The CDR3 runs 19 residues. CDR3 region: CASSLVQGANIDLKETQYF. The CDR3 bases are TGTGCCAGCAGCTTGGTCCAGGGGGCTAATATTGACCTTAAAGAGACCCAGTACTTC.

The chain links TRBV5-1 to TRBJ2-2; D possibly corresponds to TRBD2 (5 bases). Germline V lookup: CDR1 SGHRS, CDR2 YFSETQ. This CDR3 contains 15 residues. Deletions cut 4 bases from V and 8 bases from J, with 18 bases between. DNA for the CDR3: TGCGCCAGCAGCCTCCTGGGGTCAGGAGGTGGGGAGCTGTTTTTT. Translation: CASSLLGSGGGELFF.

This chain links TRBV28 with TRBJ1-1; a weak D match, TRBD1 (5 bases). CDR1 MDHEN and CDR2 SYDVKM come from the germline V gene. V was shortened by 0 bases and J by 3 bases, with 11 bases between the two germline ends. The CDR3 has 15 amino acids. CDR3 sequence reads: CASSLWAAGDTEAFF. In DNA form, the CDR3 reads TGTGCCAGCAGTTTATGGGCCGCGGGGGACACTGAAGCTTTCTTT.

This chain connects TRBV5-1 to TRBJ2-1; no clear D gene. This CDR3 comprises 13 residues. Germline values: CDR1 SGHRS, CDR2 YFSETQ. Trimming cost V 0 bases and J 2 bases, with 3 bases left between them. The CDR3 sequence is CASSLGAYNEQFF. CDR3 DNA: TGCGCCAGCAGCTTGGGGGCCTACAATGAGCAGTTCTTC.

This CDR3 is CASTAGLRDQPQHF. CDR3 DNA: TGTGCCAGCACCGCAGGGCTAAGGGATCAGCCCCAGCATTTT. The chain employs TRBV2 and TRBJ1-5; D is possibly TRBD1 (5 bases). The CDR3 loop spans 14 amino acids. Germline V lookup: CDR1 SNHLY, CDR2 FYNNEI. V was shortened by 7 bases and J by 5 bases, with 15 bases between the two germline ends.

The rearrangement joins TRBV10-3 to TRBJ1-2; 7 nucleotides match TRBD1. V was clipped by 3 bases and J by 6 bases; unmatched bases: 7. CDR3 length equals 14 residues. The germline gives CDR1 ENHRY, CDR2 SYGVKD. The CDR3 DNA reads TGTGCCATCAGTGACCCCTTACAGGGGAATGGCTACACCTTC. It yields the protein CAISDPLQGNGYTF.

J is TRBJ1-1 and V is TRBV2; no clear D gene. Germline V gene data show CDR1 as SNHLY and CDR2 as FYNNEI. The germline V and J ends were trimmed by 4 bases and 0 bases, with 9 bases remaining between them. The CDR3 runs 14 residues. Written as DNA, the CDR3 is TGTGCCAGCAGTGTCGGGCCGATGAACACTGAAGCTTTCTTT. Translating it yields CASSVGPMNTEAFF.

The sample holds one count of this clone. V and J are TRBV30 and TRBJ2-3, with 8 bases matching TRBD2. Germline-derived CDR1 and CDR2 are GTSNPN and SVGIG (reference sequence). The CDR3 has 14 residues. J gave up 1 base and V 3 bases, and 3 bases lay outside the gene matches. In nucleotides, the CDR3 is TGTGCCTGGAGCCCGGGAGGGGGCACAGATACGCAGTATTTT. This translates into CAWSPGGGTDTQYF.

CDR3: CASSLNPQGNEQFF. For the CDR3, the DNA is TGTGCCAGCAGCTTAAACCCCCAGGGCAATGAGCAGTTCTTC. The chain links TRBV11-2 to TRBJ2-1; D possibly corresponds to TRBD1 (5 bases). The CDR3 sequence is 14 residues long. CDR1 and CDR2 (germline): SGHAT, FQNNGV. V was cut by 2 bases and J by 6 bases, with 11 bases left in between.

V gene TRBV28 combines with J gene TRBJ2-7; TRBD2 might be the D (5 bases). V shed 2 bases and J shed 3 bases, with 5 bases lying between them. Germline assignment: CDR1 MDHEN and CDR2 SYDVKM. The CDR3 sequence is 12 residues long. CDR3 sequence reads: CASSLAGYEQYF. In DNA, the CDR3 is TGTGCCAGCAGTTTAGCGGGCTACGAGCAGTACTTC.

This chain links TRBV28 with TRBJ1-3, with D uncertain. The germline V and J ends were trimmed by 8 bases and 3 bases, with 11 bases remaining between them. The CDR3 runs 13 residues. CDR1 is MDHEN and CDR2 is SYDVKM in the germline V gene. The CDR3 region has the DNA TGTGCCAGCTGGGGTAGTGATGGAAACACCATATATTTT. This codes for CASWGSDGNTIYF.